A selection of T cell receptor beta chains follows, all from one sample in a study of T cells in Graves' hyperthyroidism and ophthalmopathy. TCRdb re-derived calls from the multiplex PCR reads in MiXCR, one entry per CDR3 protein. The sample has about 300,000 distinct CDR3 sequences; more than 10% are singletons. Specimen: blood. The receptors were gathered from a woman in her thirties with Graves' hyperthyroidism that later progressed to Graves' ophthalmopathy. Each CDR3 is given with its conserved first and last residue. D genes are given only for firm matches. Clone size is given for some rows only: seen once, a few or many times, or a class if the clone is expanded.

clone_size,d_call,j_call,v_call,cdr3_aa,cdr3_nt
many,NA,TRBJ2-7,TRBV7-9,CASSLVNSWTSEQYF,TGTGCCAGCAGCTTAGTAAACTCCTGGACTTCCGAGCAGTACTTC
many,NA,TRBJ1-4,TRBV5-1,CASSRAATNEKLFF,TGCGCCAGCAGTCGGGCTGCAACTAATGAAAAACTGTTTTTT
NA,NA,TRBJ2-6,TRBV13,CASSLSPSGRVSGANVLTF,TGTGCCAGCAGCCTATCACCATCGGGGCGGGTCTCTGGGGCCAACGTCCTGACTTTC
many,NA,TRBJ2-3,TRBV12-3/TRBV12-4,CASSSGSDTQYF,TGTGCCAGCAGTTCGGGGTCAGATACGCAGTATTTT
many,NA,TRBJ2-2,TRBV18,CASSPTGRGITGELFF,TGTGCCAGCTCACCAACAGGGCGCGGCATCACCGGGGAGCTGTTTTTT
many,TRBD1,TRBJ1-1,TRBV5-1,CASSLGDRGNTFF,TGCGCCAGCAGCTTGGGGGACAGGGGGAATACTTTCTTT
many,TRBD2,TRBJ2-3,TRBV12-3/TRBV12-4,CASSRAGVKDTQYF,TGTGCCAGCTCCCGCGCGGGAGTGAAAGATACGCAGTATTTT
many,TRBD1,TRBJ1-5,TRBV6-1,CAISDRGEYSNQPQHF,TGTGCCATTTCGGACAGGGGCGAATATAGCAATCAGCCCCAGCATTTT
NA,TRBD2,TRBJ2-3,TRBV10-3,CAISELAAEGTDTQYF,TGTGCCATCAGCGAACTAGCGGCTGAGGGCACAGATACGCAGTATTTT
many,TRBD2,TRBJ2-1,TRBV20-1,CSGLAGGSYNEQFF,TGCAGTGGGTTAGCGGGCGGCTCCTACAATGAGCAGTTCTTC
many,NA,TRBJ2-5,TRBV12-3/TRBV12-4,CASSLDPGTLVETQYF,TGTGCCAGCAGTTTAGATCCGGGGACGCTCGTAGAGACCCAGTACTTC
many,NA,TRBJ1-5,TRBV6-1,CASRQTVEYNQPQHF,TGTGCCAGCAGACAGACAGTGGAATATAATCAGCCCCAGCATTTT
many,TRBD2,TRBJ2-7,TRBV20-1,CSASREDLYEQYF,TGCAGTGCTAGCCGGGAGGACCTCTACGAGCAGTACTTC
many,NA,TRBJ1-1,TRBV12-3/TRBV12-4,CASSAGGGTNTEAFF,TGTGCCAGCAGTGCGGGGGGGGGCACGAACACTGAAGCTTTCTTT
many,NA,TRBJ1-2,TRBV3-1,CASSQVEENYGYTF,TGTGCCAGCAGCCAGGTGGAAGAGAACTATGGCTACACCTTC
many,NA,TRBJ2-7,TRBV6-6,CASSYSRDHSYEQYF,TGTGCCAGCAGTTACTCCCGGGACCACTCCTACGAGCAGTACTTC
many,TRBD1,TRBJ2-3,TRBV10-3,CAISDQGRGQGNTQYF,TGTGCCATCAGTGATCAGGGCAGGGGGCAGGGTAATACGCAGTATTTT
many,NA,TRBJ2-7,TRBV27,CASSLSEVSGPSEQYF,TGTGCCAGCAGTTTATCGGAGGTTAGCGGTCCCTCGGAGCAGTACTTC
many,TRBD2,TRBJ2-1,TRBV7-2,CASSTGLAVNEQFF,TGTGCCAGCAGCACGGGACTAGCGGTCAATGAGCAGTTCTTC
NA,NA,TRBJ1-1,TRBV7-2,CASSLEVRLGTEAFF,TGTGCCAGCAGCTTAGAAGTAAGGCTGGGAACTGAAGCTTTCTTT
many,TRBD1,TRBJ1-2,TRBV20-1,CSARNPDRGAGGYTF,TGCAGTGCTAGAAACCCAGACAGGGGAGCGGGGGGCTACACCTTC
NA,TRBD2,TRBJ2-1,TRBV3-1,CASSQGLAGVSYNEQFF,TGTGCCAGCAGCCAAGGTCTAGCGGGAGTCTCCTACAATGAGCAGTTCTTC
NA,TRBD1,TRBJ2-1,TRBV9,CASSERGTAYNEQFF,TGTGCCAGCAGCGAGAGGGGGACAGCCTACAATGAGCAGTTCTTC
NA,TRBD1,TRBJ1-2,TRBV6-5,CASSYDRAKTGYTF,TGTGCCAGCAGTTACGACAGGGCCAAGACTGGCTACACCTTC
many,NA,TRBJ2-1,TRBV28,CASSSQGLNEQFF,TGTGCCAGCAGTTCCCAGGGACTTAATGAGCAGTTCTTC
NA,TRBD1,TRBJ2-3,TRBV9,CASSDTGVLTDTQYF,TGTGCCAGCAGCGATACAGGGGTCCTCACAGATACGCAGTATTTT
many,TRBD1,TRBJ2-1,TRBV6-1,CASSPLGQPEQFF,TGTGCCAGCAGCCCCCTGGGACAGCCAGAGCAGTTCTTC
many,TRBD2,TRBJ2-3,TRBV27,CASSQTSGVPTDTQYF,TGTGCCAGCAGTCAGACTAGCGGGGTACCCACAGATACGCAGTATTTT
few,NA,TRBJ2-7,TRBV4-2,CASSQGGGLLDQVAATYEQYF,TGTGCCAGCAGCCAAGGGGGCGGCCTCCTCGACCAAGTAGCTGCCACCTACGAGCAGTACTTC
NA,NA,TRBJ1-5,TRBV27,CASSLLDQPQHF,TGTGCCAGCAGTTTATTAGATCAGCCCCAGCATTTT